This TCR beta chain was documented in a study of blood T cell repertoires in COVID-19. Trimming stripped 1 base from V and 10 bases from J, with 13 bases between. This CDR3 has 13 residues. CDR1 and CDR2 from the germline V gene are SGHTA and FQGNSA. The assay was immunoSEQ multiplex PCR, and TCRdb's table has in-frame clones only and misses some. This sample yields some 320,000 clones, of which about 90% are seen a single time; less than 3.5% belongs to the top ten. The source material was PBMCs or T cells enriched from blood (not recorded which). The sequence was collected from a woman aged 50 to 65 who had been exposed to COVID-19. The rearrangement uses TRBV7-2 and TRBJ1-1, with D maybe TRBD1 (5 bases). The CDR3 loop reads CASSLVGQGRAFF. The DNA for the CDR3 is TGTGCCAGCAGCTTAGTAGGGCAGGGTCGAGCTTTCTTT.